Given below is one T cell receptor (beta chain) in context. The data derive from a study of control samples from healthy donors and cancer patients. Generated by immunoSEQ multiplex PCR, the TCRdb table keeps only in-frame clones and is missing some. The sample contains about 110,000 clones, roughly 79% of which appear only once. The germline V gene has CDR1 LGHNA and CDR2 YSLEER. Trimming removed 4 bases from V and 7 bases from J, with 11 bases in between. The CDR3 totals 14 residues. The chain is built from TRBV4-3 and TRBJ1-6; D gene unclear. Input material: blood. This receptor was obtained from a man between 18 and 35 years old in good health. CDR3 residues: CASSPLGRNSPLHF. The CDR3 region has the DNA TGCGCCAGCAGCCCCCTGGGGAGGAATTCACCCCTCCACTTT.